This T cell receptor beta chain was sequenced in a study of control samples from healthy donors and cancer patients. Assay used: immunoSEQ multiplex PCR; TCRdb lists only in-frame clones, some missing. The sample has about 120,000 clones; about 86% are singletons. CDR3 length: 14 amino acids. CDR1 and CDR2 (germline): SGHRS, YFSETQ. Unmatched junction bases numbered 5, after V lost 3 bases and J lost 4 bases. Source material: blood. The chain combines TRBV5-1 with TRBJ1-1, with 8 bases fitting TRBD1. This sequence was found in a man aged 25-45 years in good health. The CDR3 loop reads CASSSGTGRTEAFF. CDR3 nucleotides: TGCGCCAGCAGCTCGGGGACAGGTCGCACTGAAGCTTTCTTT.